The 27 T cell receptor beta chains below all came from one sample that was sequenced in a study of response to subunit inactivated influenza vaccine. TCRdb re-called the RT-PCR reads through MiXCR, storing one row per CDR3 protein. This table holds about 520,000 distinct CDR3 sequences, approximately 7.3% found once. This material consisted of PBMCs from blood, taken 23 months after vaccination. These receptors originate from a man aged 50 to 69 who received an inactivated influenza vaccine.

The sample holds a few counts of this clonotype. This chain uses TRBV6-1 with TRBJ2-7; perhaps TRBD2 as D (7 bases). V was trimmed by 3 bases and J by 2 bases, leaving 14 bases between them. CDR1 and CDR2 (germline): MNHNS, SASEGT. The CDR3 consists of 15 residues. CDR3 in amino acids: CASSDGGGPTYEQYF. Here the CDR3 DNA reads TGTGCCAGCAGTGATGGCGGGGGCCCTACCTACGAGCAGTACTTC.

This clonotype was counted at least ten times. The V call is TRBV12-3 or TRBV12-4, the J call TRBJ2-2; D not certain. The CDR3 is 16 amino acids. The germline V and J ends were trimmed by 7 bases and 7 bases, with 22 bases remaining between them. In DNA, the CDR3 is TGTGCCAGCACTCTTCCGGGTCTTTCCCGTAGCGGGGAGCTGTTTTTT. Translating it yields CASTLPGLSRSGELFF.

A few counts support this clonotype. CDR3 nucleotide sequence: TGTGCCACTCAAGGGCTAGCGGGACGGAATGAGCAGTTCTTC. Encoded protein: CATQGLAGRNEQFF. V is TRBV24-1 and J is TRBJ2-1; 9 positions agree with TRBD2. This CDR3 contains 14 residues. J lost 7 bases, V lost 10 bases, and 10 bases had no gene match. In germline, CDR1 is KGHDR, CDR2 SFDVKD.

A few counts support this clonotype. The chain combines TRBV27 with TRBJ2-7; D is ambiguous. The CDR3 loop spans 15 amino acids. V was clipped by 8 bases and J by 1 base, with 18 bases between them. CDR1 and CDR2 from the germline V gene are MNHEY and SMNVEV (reference sequence). CDR3 DNA sequence: TGTGCCAGCGGACCGACCGGGTTGATATCCTACGAGCAGTACTTC. The encoded protein is CASGPTGLISYEQYF.

In its sample, this clonotype was seen many times. As DNA, the CDR3 is TGTGCCAGTAGTACGGGACTAGCGGGCACAGATACGCAGTATTTT. It is translated as CASSTGLAGTDTQYF. V and J are TRBV19 and TRBJ2-3; the match to TRBD2 covers 11 bases. The V and J ends lost 4 bases and 1 base, in that order; junction bases with no gene match: 1. In germline, CDR1 is LNHDA, CDR2 SQIVND (reference sequence). The CDR3 is 15 residues long.

The chain has TRBV28 and TRBJ1-2, with 9 positions matching TRBD1. Germline V gives CDR1 MDHEN, CDR2 SYDVKM. The CDR3 is 17 amino acids. The V segment lost 5 bases and the J segment 1 base; nucleotides outside the gene matches: 11. The chain's CDR3 is CASSLHEWTGDNYGYTF. The CDR3 region has the DNA TGTGCCAGCAGTCTACACGAATGGACAGGGGATAACTATGGCTACACCTTC.

This clonotype was found a few times. The chain couples TRBV5-1 to TRBJ2-1, with 9 bases identical to TRBD1. Unmatched junction bases numbered 7, after V lost 4 bases and J lost 8 bases. The CDR3 extends over 14 amino acids. The germline gives CDR1 SGHRS, CDR2 YFSETQ. CDR3 nucleotides: TGCGCCAGCAGCCCGGGACAGGGAGGCGATGAGCAGTTCTTC. Translation gives CASSPGQGGDEQFF.

This clonotype turned up a few times. The V call is TRBV6-1, the J call TRBJ1-4; the D gene is possibly TRBD1 (5 bases). CDR1 MNHNS and CDR2 SASEGT come from the germline V gene. With 6 bases removed from V and 7 bases from J, the gap between germline ends came to 15 bases. The CDR3 covers 14 residues. The CDR3 coding sequence is TGTGCCAGCAGCCTACGGGGGAATGGTGAAAAACTGTTTTTT. As protein: CASSLRGNGEKLFF.

This clonotype has ten or more counts. This chain links TRBV20-1 with TRBJ1-3; TRBD1 is a possible D gene (5 bases). Germline CDR1 reads DFQATT; CDR2 reads SNEGSKA (reference sequence). The germline V and J ends were trimmed by 0 bases and 2 bases, with 8 bases remaining between them. There are 14 residues in the CDR3. CDR3 in DNA: TGCAGTGCTAGAGATGAGGGGCCTGGAAACACCATATATTTT. Protein sequence: CSARDEGPGNTIYF.

This clonotype showed up many times. The chain employs TRBV29-1 and TRBJ2-3; 9 nucleotides agree with TRBD2. V trimming: 6 bases; J trimming: 3 bases; junction bases outside the gene matches: 10. CDR3 length: 15 amino acids. The germline CDR1 and CDR2 sequences are SQVTM and ANQGSEA. The CDR3 coding sequence is TGCAGCGTACGCGGGACTAGCACAAGGACAGATACGCAGTATTTT. It yields the protein CSVRGTSTRTDTQYF.

V is TRBV6-5 and J is TRBJ2-3; TRBD2 might be the D (6 bases). The CDR3 is made up of 15 amino acids. Germline CDR1 is MNHEY and CDR2 is SVGAGI. V was trimmed by 2 bases and J by 6 bases, leaving 15 bases between them. CDR3 amino acids: CASSYGLPRGDTQYF. Here the CDR3 DNA reads TGTGCCAGCAGTTACGGGCTTCCTCGGGGGGATACGCAGTATTTT.

In nucleotides, the CDR3 is TGTGCCACCAGTGATTTGCTGGGCGGAGGGGGAAACGGAGAGACCCAGTACTTC. This translates into CATSDLLGGGGNGETQYF. The gene calls are TRBV24-1 and TRBJ2-5, with D possibly called TRBD1 or TRBD2 (6 bases each). The germline gives CDR1 KGHDR, CDR2 SFDVKD. The CDR3 has 18 amino acids. V shed 0 bases and J shed 4 bases, with 20 bases lying between them.

The chain has TRBV20-1 and TRBJ2-2; 8 nucleotides align to TRBD1. CDR1 and CDR2 from the germline V gene are DFQATT and SNEGSKA (reference sequence). Germline trimming cut 3 bases from V and 4 bases from J; bases unmatched to any gene: 7. This CDR3 has 15 residues. The CDR3 region is CSARRQGSGTGELFF. CDR3 coding DNA: TGCAGTGCTAGGAGACAGGGGTCGGGCACCGGGGAGCTGTTTTTT.

This clonotype has a count of ten or more. The chain is built from TRBV29-1 and TRBJ2-3, with 10 bases identical to TRBD2. This CDR3 has 15 residues. V was clipped by 5 bases and J by 1 base; unmatched bases: 6. From germline, CDR1 is SQVTM and CDR2 ANQGSEA. The CDR3 protein is CSVTMGTSGTDTQYF. The CDR3 bases are TGCAGCGTTACCATGGGGACTAGCGGCACAGATACGCAGTATTTT.

There are many counts of this clonotype. The chain joins TRBV4-1 to TRBJ2-2, with 9 positions matching TRBD1. From germline, CDR1 is MGHRA and CDR2 YSYEKL. CDR3 length equals 17 residues. With 1 base clipped from V and 2 bases from J, the junction kept 5 bases outside the gene matches. The CDR3 DNA follows: TGCGCCAGCAGCCAAGGACCGGGACAGGGTAACACCGGGGAGCTGTTTTTT. It specifies CASSQGPGQGNTGELFF.

This clonotype has at least ten counts. The rearrangement joins TRBV20-1 to TRBJ2-3; the D is unclear. The V and J ends lost 6 bases and 2 bases respectively, with 12 bases between them. Germline V gene lookup returns CDR1 DFQATT and CDR2 SNEGSKA (reference sequence). The CDR3 loop spans 13 amino acids. The CDR3 nucleotides read TGCAGTGCCGAGGAGAGCAACACAGATACGCAGTATTTT. This sequence encodes CSAEESNTDTQYF.

This clonotype was detected ten times or more. This chain links TRBV7-2 with TRBJ2-2, with 12 bases matching TRBD2. The V and J ends lost 5 bases and 8 bases, in that order; junction bases with no gene match: 12. Germline loops: CDR1 SGHTA, CDR2 FQGNSA. The CDR3 sequence is 17 residues long. In nucleotides, the CDR3 is TGTGCCAGCAGCGGGGGACTAGCGGGTCCGACTAGGGGGGAGCTGTTTTTT. Protein product: CASSGGLAGPTRGELFF.

This clonotype was seen at least ten times. The gene calls are TRBV7-3 and TRBJ2-1; maybe TRBD2 (7 bases). The CDR3 sequence is 12 residues long. The V and J ends lost 3 bases and 9 bases respectively, with 9 bases between them. Germline V gene sequence: CDR1 SGHTA, CDR2 FQGTGA. The CDR3 DNA sequence: TGTGCCAGCAGCTTGAGGGGGGGTGAGCAGTTCTTC. Residues: CASSLRGGEQFF.

This clonotype was seen a few times. V gene TRBV20-1 combines with J gene TRBJ2-7; perhaps TRBD1 as D (6 bases). This CDR3 has 14 residues. V gave up 1 base and J gave up 4 bases, with 14 bases separating them. The germline V gene encodes CDR1 DFQATT and CDR2 SNEGSKA (reference sequence). The CDR3 DNA sequence: TGCAGTGCTAGAGTTTGGGGGCGCGAATACGAGCAGTACTTC. Translated, it gives CSARVWGREYEQYF.

V gene TRBV6-1 combines with J gene TRBJ1-5; D may be TRBD1 (6 bases). Trimming cost V 4 bases and J 3 bases, with 13 bases left between them. This CDR3 spans 15 amino acids. The V gene's germline CDR1 is MNHNS and CDR2 SASEGT. CDR3 coding DNA: TGTGCCAGCAGTGGGGGGCAAAGTTACAATCAGCCCCAGCATTTT. Its translation: CASSGGQSYNQPQHF.

V and J are TRBV4-1 and TRBJ1-5; 9 bases are a match to TRBD1. V gave up 1 base and J gave up 5 bases; unmatched junction bases: 3. The CDR3 has 15 residues. Germline loops: CDR1 MGHRA, CDR2 YSYEKL. The CDR3 sequence is CASSQVGTGHQPQHF. The DNA of the CDR3 is TGCGCCAGCAGCCAAGTAGGGACAGGGCATCAGCCCCAGCATTTT.

J is TRBJ1-5 and V is TRBV4-1; tentative D call: TRBD1 (5 bases). This CDR3 spans 15 amino acids. The V gene's germline CDR1 is MGHRA and CDR2 YSYEKL. Trimming shortened V by 4 bases and J by 7 bases, and 17 bases separated the two germline ends. The CDR3 DNA sequence: TGCGCCAGCAGCCCACAACCAGGGAGAGGGCAGCCCCAGCATTTT. Translating it yields CASSPQPGRGQPQHF.

The CDR3 coding sequence is TGCAGCGCTACTACAGGGACAGCTTTCTTT. It is translated as CSATTGTAFF. V and J are TRBV29-1 and TRBJ1-1; a weak D match, TRBD1 (6 bases). With 7 bases removed from V and 10 bases from J, the gap between germline ends came to 13 bases. From germline, CDR1 is SQVTM and CDR2 ANQGSEA. The CDR3 contains 10 residues.

The chain combines TRBV7-9 with TRBJ1-6; 7 nucleotides match TRBD1. V gave up 4 bases and J gave up 3 bases; unmatched junction bases: 3. The CDR3 covers 15 residues. CDR1 is SEHNR and CDR2 is FQNEAQ in the germline V gene (reference sequence). CDR3 region: CASSSGGFYNSPLHF. CDR3 bases: TGTGCCAGCAGCTCAGGGGGGTTCTATAATTCACCCCTCCACTTT.

The gene calls are TRBV5-7 and TRBJ1-5, with TRBD1 matching 9 bases. TRBV5-7 is placed among ORFs of uncertain function. Unmatched junction bases numbered 4, after V lost 2 bases and J lost 7 bases. This CDR3 spans 14 amino acids. CDR3 DNA sequence: TGTGCCAGCAGCTTACGGACAGGGGTGCAGCCCCAGCATTTT. Residues: CASSLRTGVQPQHF.

The sample holds many counts of this clonotype. This chain joins TRBV6-2 or TRBV6-3 and TRBJ1-5, with D perhaps matching TRBD1 (5 bases). This CDR3 spans 16 amino acids. V was clipped by 0 bases and J by 6 bases, with 15 bases between them. Germline loops: CDR1 MNHEY, CDR2 SVGEGT. CDR3 in amino acids: CASSYSMAGRSQPQHF. CDR3 bases: TGTGCCAGCAGTTACTCGATGGCGGGACGGAGTCAGCCCCAGCATTTT.

This clonotype was seen a few times. The chain couples TRBV20-1 to TRBJ2-7; perhaps TRBD2 as D (7 bases). Germline lookup yields CDR1 DFQATT and CDR2 SNEGSKA (reference sequence). This CDR3 contains 13 residues. V gave up 8 bases and J gave up 0 bases, with 14 bases separating them. The CDR3 reads CSWEGGSSYEQYF. DNA of the CDR3: TGCAGTTGGGAGGGGGGGAGCTCCTACGAGCAGTACTTC.